A single sample gave rise to the 27 T cell receptor beta chains below, sequenced in a study of CD8+ T cells in alopecia areata. Reverse transcription of extracted RNA yielded cDNA, which provided the sequencing template. TCRdb keeps only in-frame clones here, not all; method: immunoSEQ multiplex PCR. The profile covers 90,000 to 100,000 clones, with 40% to 55% appearing a single time and 0.79% taken by the ten largest. The sequencing sample was made of CD4+ T cells sorted from blood. These receptors were taken from a human donor with alopecia areata.

This clone showed up just a few times. The chain couples TRBV29-1 to TRBJ2-5, with 10 bases fitting TRBD1. Germline V gene lookup returns CDR1 SQVTM and CDR2 ANQGSEA. The CDR3 has 13 amino acids. With V trimmed by 7 bases and J by 2 bases, 4 bases remained unmatched. The CDR3 loop reads CSGRTGGQETQYF. The DNA of the CDR3 is TGCAGCGGTCGGACAGGGGGGCAAGAGACCCAGTACTTC.

The table lists this clone with a few counts. The chain links TRBV28 to TRBJ1-5, with D perhaps matching TRBD1 (6 bases). The CDR3 contains 16 residues. Germline assignment: CDR1 MDHEN and CDR2 SYDVKM. The V end was cut by 3 bases, the J end by 1 base, with 13 bases between. The CDR3 protein is CASSLGTRVSNQPQHF. The CDR3 nucleotides read TGTGCCAGCAGTTTGGGGACACGAGTCAGCAATCAGCCCCAGCATTTT.

The V call is TRBV5-1, the J call TRBJ2-1; TRBD2 matches 8 bases. The CDR3 runs to 15 residues. Trimming cost V 4 bases and J 10 bases; bases outside gene matches: 13. The germline V gene encodes CDR1 SGHRS and CDR2 YFSETQ. CDR3 sequence reads: CASSQISGIGWEQFF. The CDR3 DNA sequence: TGCGCCAGCAGCCAGATTAGCGGGATTGGGTGGGAGCAGTTCTTC.

The V call is TRBV11-2, the J call TRBJ2-2; TRBD2 matches 7 bases. This CDR3 region has 14 residues. V gave up 1 base and J gave up 6 bases; unmatched junction bases: 2. Germline lookup yields CDR1 SGHAT and CDR2 FQNNGV. This CDR3 is CASSLGLAAGELFF. The CDR3 nucleotides read TGTGCCAGCAGCTTAGGGCTAGCGGCCGGGGAGCTGTTTTTT.

The chain recombines TRBV29-1 with TRBJ1-1; D gene ambiguous. Trimming shortened V by 4 bases and J by 3 bases, and 12 bases separated the two germline ends. The V gene's germline CDR1 is SQVTM and CDR2 ANQGSEA. The CDR3 contains 13 residues. For the CDR3, the DNA is TGCAGCGTTGTAGTCAGCCAGGACACTGAAGCTTTCTTT. Protein product: CSVVVSQDTEAFF.

The rearrangement joins TRBV30 to TRBJ2-1; possible D gene TRBD2, 5 bases. CDR1 is GTSNPN and CDR2 is SVGIG in the germline V gene (reference sequence). V was shortened by 3 bases and J by 0 bases, with 9 bases between the two germline ends. This CDR3 has 14 residues. CDR3 DNA sequence: TGTGCCTGGAGAGGGAGCGCCTCCTACAATGAGCAGTTCTTC. This translates into CAWRGSASYNEQFF.

The chain has TRBV29-1 and TRBJ2-7, with a tentative D call TRBD2 (6 bases). V gave up 1 base and J gave up 3 bases, with 13 bases separating them. Germline-derived CDR1 and CDR2 are SQVTM and ANQGSEA. The CDR3 totals 14 residues. DNA of the CDR3: TGCAGCGTTGAAGCAGGGCTGGGGGGCTACGAGCAGTACTTC. It encodes CSVEAGLGGYEQYF.

V is TRBV29-1 and J is TRBJ2-3, with TRBD2 matching over 9 bases. The CDR3 runs 14 residues. Germline trimming cut 3 bases from V and 1 base from J; bases unmatched to any gene: 2. Germline assignment: CDR1 SQVTM and CDR2 ANQGSEA. CDR3 loop: CSVDWTSGTDTQYF. In DNA form, the CDR3 reads TGCAGCGTTGACTGGACTAGCGGCACAGATACGCAGTATTTT.

CDR3: CASQQGGADTQYF. The DNA of the CDR3 is TGTGCCAGCCAACAGGGGGGGGCAGATACGCAGTATTTT. This chain connects TRBV28 to TRBJ2-3; D is possibly TRBD1 (8 bases). CDR1 is MDHEN, CDR2 SYDVKM, per germline. Trimming took 8 bases from V and 4 from J, leaving 13 bases between them. CDR3 size: 13 residues.

V usage is TRBV5-4 and J usage is TRBJ2-5; D may correspond to TRBD1 or TRBD2 (5 bases each). The V and J ends lost 8 bases and 4 bases respectively, with 15 bases between them. Germline-derived CDR1 and CDR2 are SGHNT and YYREEE (reference sequence). The CDR3 sequence is 13 residues long. CDR3 nucleotide sequence: TGTGCCAGTGGGACGGTTGGAGGAGAGACCCAGTACTTC. Amino acids: CASGTVGGETQYF.

The chain uses TRBV5-1 and TRBJ2-2; TRBD1 might be the D (6 bases). Germline CDR1 is SGHRS and CDR2 is YFSETQ. This CDR3 has 15 residues. The ends were cut back, 4 bases at V and 0 bases at J, with 10 bases in the middle. Here the CDR3 reads CASSMDSANTGELFF. The CDR3 DNA reads TGCGCCAGCAGCATGGACAGCGCGAACACCGGGGAGCTGTTTTTT.

The V gene is TRBV5-1, the J gene TRBJ1-4, with D tentatively TRBD1 (5 bases). Trimming removed 4 bases from V and 0 bases from J, with 16 bases in between. CDR1 SGHRS and CDR2 YFSETQ come from the germline V gene. The CDR3 sequence is 17 residues long. The CDR3 loop is CASSPQWGGSTNEKLFF. As DNA, the CDR3 is TGCGCCAGCAGCCCTCAGTGGGGGGGTTCAACTAATGAAAAACTGTTTTTT.

This rearrangement joins TRBV30 to TRBJ1-1; unclear D gene. Germline V gives CDR1 GTSNPN, CDR2 SVGIG (reference sequence). V lost 5 bases and J 2 bases, leaving 3 bases between the germline ends. CDR3 length equals 10 residues. This chain's CDR3 is CAWGNTEAFF. CDR3 in DNA: TGTGCCTGGGGAAACACTGAAGCTTTCTTT.

The chain combines TRBV19 with TRBJ2-2; no firm D call. The CDR3 is 12 residues long. V shed 5 bases and J shed 3 bases, with 4 bases lying between them. Looked up from germline, CDR1 is LNHDA and CDR2 is SQIVND (reference sequence). The CDR3 sequence is CASSGYTGELFF. The CDR3 nucleotides are TGTGCCAGTAGTGGGTACACCGGGGAGCTGTTTTTT.

This clone was picked up one time. The chain joins TRBV5-1 to TRBJ2-7, with D possibly being TRBD2 (5 bases). This CDR3 comprises 14 residues. Germline loops: CDR1 SGHRS, CDR2 YFSETQ. Trimming left V 1 base short and J 4 bases short, with 12 bases between. CDR3 in DNA: TGCGCCAGCAGCTTGACGGTCGGCGGGTACGAGCAGTACTTC. As protein: CASSLTVGGYEQYF.

V gene TRBV29-1 combines with J gene TRBJ1-5, with TRBD1 identical over 7 bases. CDR3 length equals 12 residues. The V segment lost 6 bases and the J segment 3 bases; nucleotides outside the gene matches: 2. From germline, CDR1 is SQVTM and CDR2 ANQGSEA. CDR3 bases: TGCAGCGTCCAGGGGGACAATCAGCCCCAGCATTTT. It is translated as CSVQGDNQPQHF.

This clone has only a few counts. The CDR3 loop reads CASSLQDGELFF. The CDR3 DNA is TGCGCCAGCAGCTTGCAGGACGGGGAGCTGTTTTTT. The rearrangement joins TRBV5-1 to TRBJ2-2; D is ambiguous. V was shortened by 1 base and J by 7 bases, with 5 bases between the two germline ends. Germline V gives CDR1 SGHRS, CDR2 YFSETQ. The CDR3 has 12 amino acids.

J is TRBJ1-4 and V is TRBV9; D is unclear. Germline loops: CDR1 SGDLS, CDR2 YYNGEE. The length of the CDR3 is 11 residues. V lost 0 bases, J lost 7 bases, and 1 base lay in between. CDR3: CASSVGEKLFF. The CDR3 DNA sequence: TGTGCCAGCAGCGTAGGTGAAAAACTGTTTTTT.

This clone was recorded a few times. This chain uses TRBV29-1 with TRBJ2-1; TRBD2 agrees at 12 bases. The CDR3 has 16 amino acids. Germline V lookup: CDR1 SQVTM, CDR2 ANQGSEA. The V gene end was trimmed by 4 bases and the J gene end by 14 bases; junction bases not matched to a gene: 18. CDR3 amino acids: CSVVDNGLAGGQGKFF. The CDR3 DNA reads TGCAGCGTTGTTGATAATGGGCTAGCGGGAGGGCAAGGAAAGTTCTTC.

This chain links TRBV7-9 with TRBJ2-5; D not resolved. Trimming removed 0 bases at V and 5 bases at J, with 16 bases between. The germline gives CDR1 SEHNR, CDR2 FQNEAQ (reference sequence). CDR3 length equals 16 residues. CDR3 residues: CASSLAVAVVPETQYF. DNA for the CDR3: TGTGCCAGCAGCTTAGCAGTAGCAGTCGTCCCGGAGACCCAGTACTTC.

This clone was recorded a few times. The chain joins TRBV29-1 to TRBJ2-5; the D gene is possibly TRBD1 (7 bases). V was clipped by 3 bases and J by 5 bases, with 16 bases between them. Per the germline V gene, CDR1 is SQVTM and CDR2 is ANQGSEA. This CDR3 region has 14 residues. CDR3 nucleotides: TGCAGCGTTGAGGACCCGACAGGGAGGGAGACCCAGTACTTC. Translating gives CSVEDPTGRETQYF.

This clone was counted a few times. The rearrangement joins TRBV18 to TRBJ1-1; 9 nucleotides agree with TRBD1. Germline CDR1 reads KGHSH; CDR2 reads LQKENI. J was trimmed by 1 base and V by 6 bases; bases with no gene match: 6. The CDR3 length is 15 residues. DNA of the CDR3: TGTGCCAGCTCGTCCGGGACAGGGAAGAACACTGAAGCTTTCTTT. Translated, it gives CASSSGTGKNTEAFF.

This clone was seen only a few times. The gene calls are TRBV30 and TRBJ1-1; D unclear. Germline CDR1 GTSNPN, CDR2 SVGIG (reference sequence). Trimming shortened V by 3 bases and J by 4 bases, and 12 bases separated the two germline ends. The CDR3 runs 13 residues. DNA of the CDR3: TGTGCCTGGAGACAGTTTGGTTCCACTGAAGCTTTCTTT. It codes for CAWRQFGSTEAFF.

The chain recombines TRBV18 with TRBJ2-2; D gene ambiguous. CDR3 length equals 15 residues. Germline V gene lookup returns CDR1 KGHSH and CDR2 LQKENI. V was trimmed by 4 bases and J by 3 bases, leaving 12 bases between them. The CDR3 DNA sequence: TGTGCCAGCTCACGGGCGCTCCAAGACACCGGGGAGCTGTTTTTT. Protein sequence: CASSRALQDTGELFF. Supplemented by reference TRBV18 and TRBJ2-2, the full variable domain reads NAGVMQNPRHLVRRRGQEARLRCSPMKGHSHVYWYRQLPEEGLKFMVYLQKENIIDESGMPKERFSAEFPKEGPSILRIQQVVRGDSAAYFCASSRALQDTGELFFGEGSRLTVL.

This chain links TRBV15 with TRBJ2-7; perhaps TRBD2 as D (6 bases). CDR3 size: 15 residues. Germline CDR1 and CDR2: LNHNV and YYDKDF (reference sequence). The V and J ends lost 0 bases and 4 bases respectively, with 13 bases between them. CDR3 in amino acids: CATSRDLGGQYEQYF. Here the CDR3 DNA reads TGTGCCACCAGCAGAGATCTCGGGGGTCAGTACGAGCAGTACTTC.

V and J are TRBV11-2 and TRBJ2-5; D is possibly TRBD1 or TRBD2 (5 bases each). Germline CDR1 is SGHAT and CDR2 is FQNNGV. Trimming took off 5 bases at V and 8 bases at J, with 18 bases between the two ends. CDR3 length: 14 amino acids. In DNA form, the CDR3 reads TGTGCCAGCAGCCTGCTCCGGGACCGACGCACCCAGTACTTC. Its protein product is CASSLLRDRRTQYF. The entire variable domain, with the rest obtained from reference TRBV11-2 and TRBJ2-5, is as follows: EAGVAQSPRYKIIEKRQSVAFWCNPISGHATLYWYQQILGQGPKLLIQFQNNGVVDDSQLPKDRFSAERLKGVDSTLKIQPAKLEDSAVYLCASSLLRDRRTQYFGPGTRLLVL.

This chain joins TRBV29-1 and TRBJ2-2; 7 positions match TRBD1. V was pared by 4 bases and J by 8 bases, with 10 bases of the junction left unmatched. Germline values: CDR1 SQVTM, CDR2 ANQGSEA. This CDR3 is 14 amino acids long. CDR3 sequence (DNA): TGCAGCGTTGTCTGGGACAGCTTCCGTGGGGAGCTGTTTTTT. Residues: CSVVWDSFRGELFF.